Presented here are 19 T cell receptor beta chains from one specimen sequenced in a study of shared clonotypes between healthy human individuals. TCRdb keeps only in-frame clones here, not all; method: immunoSEQ multiplex PCR. The sample lists more than 150,000 clones; 90% to 95% were seen once. The sample comprised naive CD4+ T cells sorted from blood. As for subset: CD45RA+ positively selected. The receptor source for this set is a woman aged 25 to 39 in good health.

The V and J genes are TRBV28 and TRBJ2-7; 11 positions match TRBD1. The ends lost 2 bases at V and 6 bases at J; junction bases unmatched: 6. This CDR3 comprises 15 residues. Germline lookup yields CDR1 MDHEN and CDR2 SYDVKM. Here the CDR3 DNA reads TGTGCCAGCAGTTTACGGACAGGGGGCATGATCGAGCAGTACTTC. The encoded protein is CASSLRTGGMIEQYF.

This clone was observed once. V is TRBV12-5 and J is TRBJ2-7, with a tentative D call TRBD2 (5 bases). Germline CDR1 is LGHNT and CDR2 is FRNRAP. V shed 1 base and J shed 3 bases, with 19 bases lying between them. The CDR3 is made up of 17 amino acids. This CDR3 reads CASGLDQRDTRYYEQYF. The CDR3 bases are TGTGCTAGTGGTTTGGACCAGAGGGATACTAGATACTACGAGCAGTACTTC.

The rearrangement uses TRBV9 and TRBJ1-4; tentative D call: TRBD1 (5 bases). V was shortened by 2 bases and J by 7 bases, with 15 bases between the two germline ends. From germline, CDR1 is SGDLS and CDR2 YYNGEE. This CDR3 is 15 amino acids long. CDR3 residues: CASSVGPEVIEKLFF. The CDR3 DNA reads as TGTGCCAGCAGCGTGGGGCCCGAGGTTATTGAAAAACTGTTTTTT. The whole variable domain, filled in from reference TRBV9 and TRBJ1-4, reads DSGVTQTPKHLITATGQRVTLRCSPRSGDLSVYWYQQSLDQGLQFLIQYYNGEERAKGNILERFSAQQFPDLHSELNLSSLELGDSALYFCASSVGPEVIEKLFFGSGTQLSVL.

The chain combines TRBV29-1 with TRBJ2-7; the D gene is possibly TRBD1 (6 bases). With 4 bases removed from V and 6 bases from J, the gap between germline ends came to 16 bases. Germline V gene data show CDR1 as SQVTM and CDR2 as ANQGSEA. The CDR3 spans 13 residues. CDR3 sequence (DNA): TGCAGCGTTGGATACAGGGCCTCCGGCGAGCAGTACTTC. This translates into CSVGYRASGEQYF.

There are a few counts of this clone. V is TRBV6-6 and J is TRBJ1-2, with D possibly being TRBD1 (5 bases). Trimming left V 7 bases short and J 3 bases short, with 15 bases between. There are 14 residues in the CDR3. Per the germline V gene, CDR1 is MNHNY and CDR2 is SVGAGI (reference sequence). The CDR3 DNA reads as TGTGCCAGCACCAGGCGCCAGGGTCACTATGGCTACACCTTC. Amino acid sequence: CASTRRQGHYGYTF.

The chain combines TRBV11-2 with TRBJ2-7, with a tentative D call TRBD2 (6 bases). Trimming removed 0 bases at V and 7 bases at J, with 10 bases between. The CDR3 is 13 residues long. Germline lookup yields CDR1 SGHAT and CDR2 FQNNGV. The chain's CDR3 is CASSLDRGGEQYF. CDR3 sequence (DNA): TGTGCCAGCAGCTTAGATCGGGGAGGAGAGCAGTACTTC.

This chain links TRBV28 with TRBJ1-2; weak D call: TRBD1 (6 bases). V was pared by 2 bases and J by 3 bases, with 13 bases between. The CDR3 length is 15 residues. Germline CDR1 reads MDHEN; CDR2 reads SYDVKM. The CDR3 sequence: CASSLPGAGDYGYTF. DNA of the CDR3: TGTGCCAGCAGTTTACCGGGGGCCGGGGACTATGGCTACACCTTC.

J is TRBJ2-7 and V is TRBV2; 7 positions match TRBD1. The junction had 9 bases not matched to a gene; V was cut back by 8 bases and J by 5 bases. Germline V gene sequence: CDR1 SNHLY, CDR2 FYNNEI. CDR3 length equals 13 residues. The CDR3 region has the DNA TGTGCCAGCTCCCTTCAGGGGGAACACGAGCAGTACTTC. Its protein product is CASSLQGEHEQYF.

The chain recombines TRBV4-1 with TRBJ2-1; D is undetermined. V dropped 2 bases and J dropped 3 bases, with 20 bases sitting between them. CDR3 size: 18 residues. The germline V gene encodes CDR1 MGHRA and CDR2 YSYEKL. The CDR3 reads CASSQKILRAELYNEQFF. CDR3 coding DNA: TGCGCCAGCAGCCAAAAGATTTTAAGGGCGGAGCTCTACAATGAGCAGTTCTTC.

This rearrangement joins TRBV11-2 to TRBJ2-7; possible D gene TRBD2, 5 bases. V was trimmed by 5 bases and J by 3 bases, leaving 20 bases between them. CDR3 length: 16 amino acids. Germline CDR1 SGHAT, CDR2 FQNNGV. CDR3 sequence: CASSPLLGEGLYEQYF. The CDR3 DNA follows: TGTGCCAGCAGCCCGTTGCTTGGAGAAGGACTCTACGAGCAGTACTTC.

The chain has TRBV5-6 and TRBJ2-7, with D maybe TRBD1 (6 bases). V lost 4 bases and J 4 bases, leaving 18 bases between the germline ends. This CDR3 is built from 15 residues. From germline, CDR1 is SGHDT and CDR2 YYEEEE. CDR3 nucleotide sequence: TGTGCCAGCAGCCGGAAGGTACAGGGAATTTACGAGCAGTACTTC. This codes for CASSRKVQGIYEQYF.

The chain uses TRBV6-1 and TRBJ1-1; 7 bases match TRBD1. Germline loops: CDR1 MNHNS, CDR2 SASEGT. V lost 6 bases, J lost 6 bases, and 13 bases stayed unmatched. The CDR3 has 15 residues. The CDR3 protein is CASRYRDSLVPEAFF. The CDR3 nucleotides are TGTGCCAGCAGATACCGGGACAGTTTAGTCCCTGAAGCTTTCTTT.

The chain joins TRBV7-9 to TRBJ2-1, with D perhaps TRBD1 (6 bases). Per germline, CDR1 SEHNR and CDR2 FQNEAQ (reference sequence). The CDR3 is 15 residues long. The V gene lost 3 bases and the J gene lost 6 bases, with 15 bases spanning the gap. The CDR3 here is CASSLDIYRANEQFF. The CDR3 region has the DNA TGTGCCAGCAGCTTGGATATTTACAGGGCCAATGAGCAGTTCTTC.

This clone was observed a few times. The chain has TRBV28 and TRBJ1-5; D is possibly TRBD1 (5 bases). Germline lookup yields CDR1 MDHEN and CDR2 SYDVKM. The length of the CDR3 is 14 residues. V was cut by 7 bases and J by 6 bases, with 16 bases left in between. The CDR3: CASNLTPGIQPQHF. CDR3 sequence (DNA): TGTGCCAGCAATCTGACCCCAGGGATTCAGCCCCAGCATTTT.

The chain joins TRBV19 to TRBJ1-1; the D gene is possibly TRBD1 (6 bases). Trimming took off 7 bases at V and 3 bases at J, with 24 bases between the two ends. The length of the CDR3 is 17 residues. CDR1 is LNHDA and CDR2 is SQIVND in the germline V gene (reference sequence). The CDR3 loop reads CASTQAGLGAGDTEAFF. The CDR3 DNA follows: TGTGCCAGTACCCAGGCTGGGTTGGGGGCAGGAGACACTGAAGCTTTCTTT.

This clone was detected only once. The chain uses TRBV10-3 and TRBJ2-7, with TRBD1 identical over 7 bases. CDR1 is ENHRY, CDR2 SYGVKD, per germline. V gave up 6 bases and J gave up 0 bases; unmatched junction bases: 11. This CDR3 has 16 residues. This CDR3 reads CAIRSGTDFRSYEQYF. The DNA of the CDR3 is TGTGCCATCAGAAGTGGGACAGATTTTCGCTCCTACGAGCAGTACTTC.

The J gene is TRBJ1-3, the V gene TRBV28, with D unclear. Germline CDR1 MDHEN, CDR2 SYDVKM. The CDR3 extends over 14 amino acids. V lost 2 bases to trimming and J lost 0 bases, with 5 bases between them. CDR3 sequence: CASSLRTSGNTIYF. DNA of the CDR3: TGTGCCAGCAGTTTACGAACCTCTGGAAACACCATATATTTT.

The chain has TRBV18 and TRBJ2-2; TRBD2 matches 9 bases. Looked up from germline, CDR1 is KGHSH and CDR2 is LQKENI. Losses at the gene ends were 3 bases for V and 5 bases for J; bases not matched to a gene: 4. The CDR3 extends over 15 amino acids. The CDR3 region has the DNA TGTGCCAGCTCACCTGGACTAGCGAGAACCGGGGAGCTGTTTTTT. As protein: CASSPGLARTGELFF.

This clone showed up just once. The chain has TRBV5-4 and TRBJ1-1, with D tentatively TRBD1 (6 bases). Germline loops: CDR1 SGHNT, CDR2 YYREEE (reference sequence). CDR3 length: 14 amino acids. The V and J ends lost 4 bases and 2 bases respectively, with 12 bases between them. In nucleotides, the CDR3 is TGTGCCAGCAGCCTCAGGGGCTTAAACACTGAAGCTTTCTTT. Its translation is CASSLRGLNTEAFF. The full variable domain, with the rest looked up from reference TRBV5-4 and TRBJ1-1, is ETGVTQSPTHLIKTRGQQVTLRCSSQSGHNTVSWYQQALGQGPQFIFQYYREEENGRGNFPPRFSGLQFPNYSSELNVNALELDDSALYLCASSLRGLNTEAFFGQGTRLTVV.